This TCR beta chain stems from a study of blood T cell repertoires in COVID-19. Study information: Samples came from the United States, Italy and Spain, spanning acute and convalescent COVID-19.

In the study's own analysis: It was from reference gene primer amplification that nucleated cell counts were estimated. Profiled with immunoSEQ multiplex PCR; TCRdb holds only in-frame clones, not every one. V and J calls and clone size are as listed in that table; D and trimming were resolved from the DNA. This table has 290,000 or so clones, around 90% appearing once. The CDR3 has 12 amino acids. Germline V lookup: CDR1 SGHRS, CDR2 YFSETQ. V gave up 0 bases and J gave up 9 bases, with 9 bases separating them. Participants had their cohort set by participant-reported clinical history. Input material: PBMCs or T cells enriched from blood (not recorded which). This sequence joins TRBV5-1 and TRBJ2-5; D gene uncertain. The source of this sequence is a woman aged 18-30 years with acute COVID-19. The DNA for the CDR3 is TGCGCCAGCAGCTTGGGGCGGTTCGCCCAGTACTTC. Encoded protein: CASSLGRFAQYF.